This is a list of T cell receptor beta chains from one sample in a study of Graves' ophthalmopathy and Graves' hyperthyroidism. Each CDR3 protein gets one entry after TCRdb re-called the multiplex PCR reads with MiXCR. The sample includes over 200,000 distinct CDR3 sequences, over 25% of them seen just once. The sample taken for sequencing was peripheral blood. The receptors were sampled from a man in his fifties or sixties with Graves' ophthalmopathy. Each CDR3 is given with its conserved first and last residue. Fields, in order: J gene, CDR3 length, V gene, D gene, clone size, CDR3 DNA, CDR3 protein. A D gene is named only where the DNA matches it firmly. Part of the rows lack a size; the others show once, few, many or a class for expanded clones.

TRBJ1-6 15 TRBV27 TRBD1 . TGTGCCAGCAGTTTAGAGCACAGGGGCAATTCACCCCTCCACTTT CASSLEHRGNSPLHF
TRBJ2-7 14 TRBV14 . many TGTGCCAGCAGCCAAGAGGGCCCTTCCTACGAGCAGTACTTC CASSQEGPSYEQYF
TRBJ2-7 14 TRBV28 . many TGTGCCAGCAGTTTATTCGGGCCAGCCTACGGGCAGTACTTC CASSLFGPAYGQYF
TRBJ2-5 13 TRBV30 . . TGTGCCTGGAGTGCAGACGGGACAGAGACCCAGTACTTC CAWSADGTETQYF
TRBJ1-3 13 TRBV19 . many TGTGCCAGTCGACAGATTACTGGAAACACCATATATTTT CASRQITGNTIYF
TRBJ1-1 11 TRBV19 . . TGTGCAACAGGGCAGGACACTGAAGCTTTCTTT CATGQDTEAFF
TRBJ2-5 13 TRBV12-3/TRBV12-4 . many TGTGCCAGCAGACAGGGCTTGCAAGAGACCCAGTACTTC CASRQGLQETQYF
TRBJ2-3 14 TRBV27 . . TGTGCCAGCAGTTTTTCAGGGACAATAGATACGCAGTATTTT CASSFSGTIDTQYF
TRBJ2-7 16 TRBV20-1 TRBD2 many TGCAGTGCTCGGGTCCTAGCGGGAGGGCCCGCGGACGAGCAGTACTTC CSARVLAGGPADEQYF
TRBJ2-7 15 TRBV7-2 . many TGTGCCAGCAGCTTAATGGGGGGGGCCAACTACGAGCAGTACTTC CASSLMGGANYEQYF
TRBJ2-5 14 TRBV28 TRBD1 few TGTGCCAGCAGAGATACAGGGGGCGCGAAGACCCAGTACTTC CASRDTGGAKTQYF
TRBJ1-1 13 TRBV19 . many TGTGCCAGTAGTCCGCATCCTACGACCGGCGCTTTCTTT CASSPHPTTGAFF
TRBJ2-5 13 TRBV12-3/TRBV12-4 . . TGTGCCAGCAGTCAGACTCGTCAAGAGACCCAGTACTTC CASSQTRQETQYF
TRBJ1-1 13 TRBV9 . many TGTGCCAGCAGCGTAGAGATGAACACTGAAGCTTTCTTT CASSVEMNTEAFF
TRBJ2-7 14 TRBV5-1 TRBD1 many TGCGCCAGCAGACCGGGACAGAAGGACTACGAGCAGTACTTC CASRPGQKDYEQYF
TRBJ2-7 15 TRBV14 . . TGTGCCAGCAGCCAAGGCGTGGGACTCACGTACAAGCAGTACTTC CASSQGVGLTYKQYF
TRBJ2-7 13 TRBV5-6 . many TGTGCCAGCAGCTTTGTCCAGACCTACGAGCAGTACTTC CASSFVQTYEQYF
TRBJ1-5 15 TRBV27 . many TGTGCCAGCAGTACTACAGGGTTGGGAAATCAGCCCCAGCATTTT CASSTTGLGNQPQHF
TRBJ1-1 14 TRBV6-2/TRBV6-3 TRBD1 . TGTGCCAGCAGTTCCCAGGGGGATTTTACTGAAGCTTTCTTT CASSSQGDFTEAFF
TRBJ2-7 15 TRBV28 TRBD2 many TGTGCCAGCAGTTCCGCGGGAGGGCCTTGGGGAGAGCAGTACTTC CASSSAGGPWGEQYF
TRBJ1-1 14 TRBV6-2/TRBV6-3 . . TGTGCCAGCAGTTACTCCATCCTGGGCACTGAAGCTTTCTTT CASSYSILGTEAFF
TRBJ2-5 12 TRBV20-1 TRBD2 . TGCAGTGCTAGACTAGCGGCACAGACCCAGTACTTC CSARLAAQTQYF
TRBJ1-2 15 TRBV7-9 . . TGTGCCAGCACACGGTCGGGGGGCGAAACCTATGGCTACACCTTC CASTRSGGETYGYTF
TRBJ2-7 14 TRBV18 TRBD2 many TGTGCCAGCTCACCGTGGCGGGAGACCTACGAGCAGTACTTC CASSPWRETYEQYF
TRBJ2-7 16 TRBV6-5 . . TGTGCCAGCAGTTACGCCCCGGGACAAACGTCCTACGAGCAGTACTTC CASSYAPGQTSYEQYF
TRBJ2-7 19 TRBV6-2/TRBV6-3 . many TGTGCCAGCAGCTCCTCCCGGGGGGCACTTAGACTAGGATCCTACGAGCAGTACTTC CASSSSRGALRLGSYEQYF
TRBJ2-5 11 TRBV6-5 . many TGTGCCAGCAGCTCCCCCGAGACCCAGTACTTC CASSSPETQYF
TRBJ2-5 15 TRBV6-2/TRBV6-3 TRBD1 many TGTGCCAGCAGACTCGGGACAGGGCTTCGGGAGACCCAGTACTTC CASRLGTGLRETQYF
TRBJ1-2 12 TRBV18 . many TGTGCCAGCTCACCTGAGGAGTTCGGCTACACCTTC CASSPEEFGYTF
TRBJ2-7 14 TRBV27 . many TGTGCCAGCAGTCTACCGGGACAAGGATACGAGCAGTACTTC CASSLPGQGYEQYF
TRBJ2-7 13 TRBV6-2/TRBV6-3 . . TGTGCCAGCAGTTACCGGACGAGCACCGAGCAGTACTTC CASSYRTSTEQYF
TRBJ1-2 13 TRBV30 . many TGTGCCTGGAGTAAGGAGGGGTCCTATGGCTACACCTTC CAWSKEGSYGYTF
TRBJ1-2 15 TRBV9 TRBD1 many TGTGCCAGCAGCCCATCGGGACAGCCTAACTATGGCTACACCTTC CASSPSGQPNYGYTF
TRBJ1-1 13 TRBV6-2/TRBV6-3 . . TGTGCCAGCAGTGTCTGGGAGGACACTGAAGCTTTCTTT CASSVWEDTEAFF
TRBJ1-2 16 TRBV6-5 TRBD1 . TGTGCCAGCAGTTACGCCCGGACAGGGGGCGGCTATGGCTACACCTTC CASSYARTGGGYGYTF
TRBJ2-3 11 TRBV27 . many TGTGCCAGCAGTTTAGGAGATACGCAGTATTTT CASSLGDTQYF
TRBJ2-5 17 TRBV7-6 . few TGTGCCAGCAGCTTAGGGGGCTTCTTATCGAACCAAGAGACCCAGTACTTC CASSLGGFLSNQETQYF
TRBJ2-7 13 TRBV4-1 . many TGCGCCAGCAGCCAAGTCGCCTCCTACGAGCAGTACTTC CASSQVASYEQYF
TRBJ2-2 17 TRBV6-1 TRBD1 many TGTGCCAGCTCCCCTACTCCGGGACAGGGGGATACCGGGGAGCTGTTTTTT CASSPTPGQGDTGELFF
TRBJ1-2 13 TRBV12-3/TRBV12-4 . . TGTGCCAGCAGTTTCCACCTCACATATGGCTACACCTTC CASSFHLTYGYTF
TRBJ1-2 10 TRBV30 . many TGTGCCTGGAGTAGGGATGGCTACACCTTC CAWSRDGYTF
TRBJ2-2 16 TRBV10-3 . many TGTGCCATCAGTGAGACCAGGGGGGTGGTCACCGGGGAGCTGTTTTTT CAISETRGVVTGELFF
TRBJ2-7 13 TRBV30 . many TGTGCCTGGAGCGGCCCAGGGACCTACGAGCAGTACTTC CAWSGPGTYEQYF
TRBJ2-2 17 TRBV11-2 . many TGTGCCAGCAGCATAAGACCTGGAGCCCTTCACACCGGGGAGCTGTTTTTT CASSIRPGALHTGELFF
TRBJ2-4 12 TRBV18 . many TGTGCCAGCTCACCACAGGGGAACATTCAGTACTTC CASSPQGNIQYF
TRBJ1-5 15 TRBV15 . many TGTGCCACCAGCAGAGATGGGGGTAGCAATCAGCCCCAGCATTTT CATSRDGGSNQPQHF
TRBJ2-6 15 TRBV6-2/TRBV6-3 . many TGTGCCAGCAGTTACTCGGGGGCTGGGGCCAACGTCCTGACTTTC CASSYSGAGANVLTF
TRBJ2-7 13 TRBV20-1 . . TGCAGTGCCGGGGGAACGACTGTGACCGAGCAGTACTTC CSAGGTTVTEQYF
TRBJ1-5 15 TRBV6-1 . . TGTGCCAGCAGTGAACGGTTGACACCTAATCAGCCCCAGCATTTT CASSERLTPNQPQHF